Described below is a single TCR beta chain sequence and its context. Participants spanned ages about 18 to 100 years and resided in about 25 US areas. Recovery meant two consecutive negative NP/OP PCR tests, professional clearance, or resolved symptoms. Original processing methods: Quantification of nucleated cells was approximated via reference gene primer amplification. Assay used: immunoSEQ multiplex PCR; TCRdb lists only in-frame clones, some missing. V and J calls and clone size are as listed in that table; D and trimming were resolved from the DNA. The sample records 150,000 to 200,000 clones, roughly 90% being singletons. This entry comes from a study of blood T cell repertoires in COVID-19. Study-level background: PBMCs, B-cell-depleted T cells, or T cells provided the cDNA or gDNA that made up the material.

Sequenced sample: PBMCs or T cells enriched from blood (not recorded which). The receptor was isolated from a woman aged 45-59 years who had recovered from COVID-19.

The CDR3 reads CASSPHSCPGQGKFEQYF. The CDR3 nucleotides are TGTGCCAGCAGCCCCCACTCTTGCCCCGGACAGGGGAAGTTCGAGCAGTACTTC. The chain has TRBV21-1 and TRBJ2-7; the D segment call TRBD1 is taken from the table without a DNA check. TRBV21-1 is shown as a pseudogene. CDR3 size: 18 residues.